The table lists the clone carrying this T cell receptor beta chain with many counts. This sample was included in a study of blood T cells in healthy people across ages. Through a sample-barcoded 5' primer and a J-beta primer mix, a second PCR was run for about 6 to 11 cycles. TCRdb analysed the 5' RACE reads with MiXCR anew, one entry per CDR3 protein. The sample contains 1.5 million to 2 million distinct CDR3 sequences, about 50% of which appear only once. This CDR3 has 14 amino acids. The V gene's germline CDR1 is SEHNR and CDR2 FQNEAQ (reference sequence). V lost 1 base to trimming and J lost 4 bases, with 10 bases between them.

This receptor was obtained from a woman aged 35 to 49 in good health. Specimen: blood. The rearrangement uses TRBV7-9 and TRBJ1-2; no firm D call. CDR3 in amino acids: CASSLVASFYGYTF. The DNA for the CDR3 is TGTGCCAGCAGCTTAGTAGCCAGCTTCTATGGCTACACCTTC. Full variable domain (remainder filled in from reference TRBV7-9 and TRBJ1-2): DTGVSQNPRHKITKRGQNVTFRCDPISEHNRLYWYRQTLGQGPEFLTYFQNEAQLEKSRLLSDRFSAERPKGSFSTLEIQRTEQGDSAMYLCASSLVASFYGYTFGSGTRLTVV.